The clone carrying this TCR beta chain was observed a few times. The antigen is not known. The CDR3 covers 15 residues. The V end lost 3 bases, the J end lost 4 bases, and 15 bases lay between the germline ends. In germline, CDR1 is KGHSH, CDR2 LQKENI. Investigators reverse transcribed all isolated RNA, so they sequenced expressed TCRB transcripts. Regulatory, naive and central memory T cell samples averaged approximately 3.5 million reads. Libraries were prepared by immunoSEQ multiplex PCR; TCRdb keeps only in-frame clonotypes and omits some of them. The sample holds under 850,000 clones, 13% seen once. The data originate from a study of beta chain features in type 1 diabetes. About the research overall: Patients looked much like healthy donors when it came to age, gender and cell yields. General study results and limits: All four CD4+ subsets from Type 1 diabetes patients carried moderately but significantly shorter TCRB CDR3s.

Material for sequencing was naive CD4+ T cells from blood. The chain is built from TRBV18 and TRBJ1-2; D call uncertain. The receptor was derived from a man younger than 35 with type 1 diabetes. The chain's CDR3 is CASSPAGIMGYGYTF. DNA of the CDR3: TGTGCCAGCTCACCGGCGGGTATAATGGGCTATGGCTACACCTTC.